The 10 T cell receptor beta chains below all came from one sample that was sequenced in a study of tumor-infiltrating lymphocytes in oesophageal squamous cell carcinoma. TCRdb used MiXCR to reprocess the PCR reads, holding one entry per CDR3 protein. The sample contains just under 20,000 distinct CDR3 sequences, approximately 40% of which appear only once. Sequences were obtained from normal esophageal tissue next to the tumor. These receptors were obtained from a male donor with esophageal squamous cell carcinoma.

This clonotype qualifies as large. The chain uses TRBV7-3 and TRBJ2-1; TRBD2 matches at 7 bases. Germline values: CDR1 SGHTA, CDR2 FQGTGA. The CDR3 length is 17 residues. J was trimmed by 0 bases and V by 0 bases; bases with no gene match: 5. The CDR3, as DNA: TGTGCCAGCAGCTTAACGGCTAGCGGCCTCTCCTACAATGAGCAGTTCTTC. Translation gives CASSLTASGLSYNEQFF.

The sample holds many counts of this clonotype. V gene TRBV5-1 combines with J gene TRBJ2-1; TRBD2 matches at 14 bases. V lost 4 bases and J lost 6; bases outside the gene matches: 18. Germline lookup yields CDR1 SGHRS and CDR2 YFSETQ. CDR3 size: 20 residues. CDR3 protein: CASSRAITGTSGRSGNEQFF. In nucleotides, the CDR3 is TGCGCCAGCAGCCGAGCTATTACCGGGACTAGCGGGAGATCTGGCAATGAGCAGTTCTTC.

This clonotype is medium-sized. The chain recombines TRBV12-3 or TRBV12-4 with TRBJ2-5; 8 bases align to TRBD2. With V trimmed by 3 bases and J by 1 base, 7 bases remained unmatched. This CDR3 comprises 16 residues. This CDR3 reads CASSFTGAGGQETQYF. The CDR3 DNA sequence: TGTGCCAGCAGTTTTACCGGGGCGGGAGGCCAAGAGACCCAGTACTTC.

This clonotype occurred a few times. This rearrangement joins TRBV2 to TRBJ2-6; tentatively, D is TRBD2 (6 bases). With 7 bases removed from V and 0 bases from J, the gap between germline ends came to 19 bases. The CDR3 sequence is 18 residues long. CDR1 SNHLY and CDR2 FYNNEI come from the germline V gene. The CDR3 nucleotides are TGTGCCAGCATAGGGGACGGGCGGGGAGGCTCTGGGGCCAACGTCCTGACTTTC. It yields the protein CASIGDGRGGSGANVLTF.

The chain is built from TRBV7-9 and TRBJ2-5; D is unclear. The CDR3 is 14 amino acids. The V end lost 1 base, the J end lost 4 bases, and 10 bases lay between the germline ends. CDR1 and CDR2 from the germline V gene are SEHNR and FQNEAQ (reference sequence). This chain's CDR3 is CASSLDWLGETQYF. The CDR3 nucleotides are TGTGCCAGCAGCTTAGACTGGCTCGGAGAGACCCAGTACTTC.

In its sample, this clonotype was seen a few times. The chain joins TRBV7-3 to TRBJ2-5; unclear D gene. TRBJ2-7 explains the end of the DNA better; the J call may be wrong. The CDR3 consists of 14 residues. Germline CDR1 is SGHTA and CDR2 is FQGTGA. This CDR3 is CASSLDGNSYEQYF. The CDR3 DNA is TGTGCCAGCAGCTTGGACGGAAACTCCTACGAGCAGTACTTC.

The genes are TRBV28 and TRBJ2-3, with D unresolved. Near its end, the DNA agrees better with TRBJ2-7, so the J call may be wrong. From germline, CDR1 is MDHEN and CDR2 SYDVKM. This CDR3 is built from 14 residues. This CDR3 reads CASSTPGSWYEQYF. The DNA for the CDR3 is TGTGCCAGCTCCACCCCCGGCAGTTGGTACGAGCAGTACTTC.

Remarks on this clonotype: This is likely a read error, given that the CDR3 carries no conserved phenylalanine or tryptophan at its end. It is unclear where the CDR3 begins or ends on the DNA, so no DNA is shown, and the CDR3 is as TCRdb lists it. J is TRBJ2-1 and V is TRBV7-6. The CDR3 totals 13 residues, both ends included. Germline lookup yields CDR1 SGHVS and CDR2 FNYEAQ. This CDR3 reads CASSLTISYTFGS.

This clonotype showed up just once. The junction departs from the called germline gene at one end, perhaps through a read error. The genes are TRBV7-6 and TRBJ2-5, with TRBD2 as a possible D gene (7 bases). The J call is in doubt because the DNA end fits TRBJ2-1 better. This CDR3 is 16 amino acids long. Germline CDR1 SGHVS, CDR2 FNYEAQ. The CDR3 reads CASSPLQGGGSGEQFF. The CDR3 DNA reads TGTGCTAGCAGCCCCCTACAGGGCGGGGGATCGGGTGAGCAGTTCTTC.

The CDR3 region is CASSLVVAGRYNEQFF. The CDR3 coding sequence is TGTGCCAGCAGCTTAGTTGTAGCGGGAAGATACAATGAGCAGTTCTTC. The genes are TRBV7-2 and TRBJ2-1, with 8 bases matching TRBD2. Trimming took 1 base from V and 4 from J; bases not matched to a gene: 6. CDR1 and CDR2 (germline): SGHTA, FQGNSA. The length of the CDR3 is 16 residues.